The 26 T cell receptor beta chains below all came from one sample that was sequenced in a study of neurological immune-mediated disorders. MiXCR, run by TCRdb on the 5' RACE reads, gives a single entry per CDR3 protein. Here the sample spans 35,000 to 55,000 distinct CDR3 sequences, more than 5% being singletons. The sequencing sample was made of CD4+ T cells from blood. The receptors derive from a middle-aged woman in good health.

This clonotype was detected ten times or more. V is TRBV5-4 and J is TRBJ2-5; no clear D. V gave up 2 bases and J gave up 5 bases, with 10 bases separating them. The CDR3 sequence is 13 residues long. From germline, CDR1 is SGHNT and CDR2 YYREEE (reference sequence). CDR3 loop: CASSFFPRETQYF. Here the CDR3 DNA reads TGTGCCAGCAGCTTCTTTCCGAGGGAGACCCAGTACTTC.

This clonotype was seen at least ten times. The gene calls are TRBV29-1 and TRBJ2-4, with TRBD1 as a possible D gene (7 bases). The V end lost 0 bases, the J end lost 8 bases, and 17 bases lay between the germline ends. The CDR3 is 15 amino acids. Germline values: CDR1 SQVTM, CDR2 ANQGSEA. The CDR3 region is CSVEDRRAGGYIQYF. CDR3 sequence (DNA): TGCAGCGTTGAAGATCGACGGGCAGGGGGGTACATTCAGTACTTC. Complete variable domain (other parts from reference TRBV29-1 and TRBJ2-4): SAVISQKPSRDICQRGTSLTIQCQVDSQVTMMFWYRQQPGQSLTLIATANQGSEATYESGFVIDKFPISRPNLTFSTLTVSNMSPEDSSIYLCSVEDRRAGGYIQYFGAGTRLSVL.

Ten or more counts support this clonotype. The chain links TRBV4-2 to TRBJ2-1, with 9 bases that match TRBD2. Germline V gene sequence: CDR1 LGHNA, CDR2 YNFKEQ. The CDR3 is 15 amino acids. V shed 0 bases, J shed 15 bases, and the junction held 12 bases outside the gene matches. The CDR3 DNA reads TGTGCCAGCAGCCAAGAGGTTAGCGGGAGCGGGGAGACGTTCTTC. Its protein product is CASSQEVSGSGETFF.

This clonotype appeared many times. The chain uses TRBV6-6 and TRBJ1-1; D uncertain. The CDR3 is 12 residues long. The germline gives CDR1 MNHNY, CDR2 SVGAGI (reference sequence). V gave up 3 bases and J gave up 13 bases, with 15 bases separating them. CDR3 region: CASSYSEGVGFF. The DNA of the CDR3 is TGTGCCAGCAGTTATAGTGAGGGCGTCGGTTTCTTT.

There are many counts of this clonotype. The CDR3 reads CSAPDPSRAGETQYF. The CDR3 nucleotides are TGCAGTGCTCCGGATCCGTCGCGAGCTGGGGAGACCCAGTACTTC. The chain recombines TRBV20-1 with TRBJ2-5; no clear D. CDR3 size: 15 residues. Germline assignment: CDR1 DFQATT and CDR2 SNEGSKA (reference sequence). Trimming cost V 5 bases and J 5 bases, with 21 bases left between them.

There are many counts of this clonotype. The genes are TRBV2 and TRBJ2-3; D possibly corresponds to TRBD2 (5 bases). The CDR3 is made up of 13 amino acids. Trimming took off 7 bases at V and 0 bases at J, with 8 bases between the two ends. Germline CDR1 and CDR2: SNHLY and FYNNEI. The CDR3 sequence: CASTRDSTDTQYF. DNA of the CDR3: TGTGCCAGCACACGGGATAGCACAGATACGCAGTATTTT.

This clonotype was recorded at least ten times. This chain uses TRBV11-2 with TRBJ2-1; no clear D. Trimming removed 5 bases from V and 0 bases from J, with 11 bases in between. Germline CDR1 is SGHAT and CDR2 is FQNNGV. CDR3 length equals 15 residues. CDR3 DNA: TGTGCCAGCAGCCCCGTGGAAATCTCCTACAATGAGCAGTTCTTC. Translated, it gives CASSPVEISYNEQFF.

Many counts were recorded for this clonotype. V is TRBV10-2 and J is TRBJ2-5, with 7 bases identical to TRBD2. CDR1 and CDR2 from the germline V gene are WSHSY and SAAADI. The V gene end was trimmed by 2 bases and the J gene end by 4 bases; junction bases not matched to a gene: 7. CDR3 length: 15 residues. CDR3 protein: CASSEEGRVRETQYF. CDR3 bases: TGCGCCAGCAGTGAGGAAGGGAGGGTACGAGAGACCCAGTACTTC.

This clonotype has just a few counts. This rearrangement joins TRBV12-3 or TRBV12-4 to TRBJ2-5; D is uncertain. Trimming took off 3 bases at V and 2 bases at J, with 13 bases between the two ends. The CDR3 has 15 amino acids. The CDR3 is CASSFSTEIQETQYF. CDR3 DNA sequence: TGTGCCAGCAGTTTTTCAACAGAGATTCAAGAGACCCAGTACTTC.

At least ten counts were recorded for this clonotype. The CDR3 loop reads CASSLVQGLSPLHF. In nucleotides, the CDR3 is TGTGCCAGCAGCTTGGTTCAGGGGCTTTCACCCCTCCACTTT. The gene calls are TRBV5-5 and TRBJ1-6; tentatively, D is TRBD1 (6 bases). The CDR3 contains 14 residues. Germline V gene lookup returns CDR1 SGHKS and CDR2 YYEKEE (reference sequence). The ends were cut back, 0 bases at V and 9 bases at J, with 10 bases in the middle.

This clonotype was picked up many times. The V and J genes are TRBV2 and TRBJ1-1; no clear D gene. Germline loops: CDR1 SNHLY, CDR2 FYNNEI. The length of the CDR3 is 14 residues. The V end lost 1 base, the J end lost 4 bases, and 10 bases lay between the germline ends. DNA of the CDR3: TGTGCCAGCAGTGAAGGCCTGGGTGGCACTGAAGCTTTCTTT. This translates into CASSEGLGGTEAFF.

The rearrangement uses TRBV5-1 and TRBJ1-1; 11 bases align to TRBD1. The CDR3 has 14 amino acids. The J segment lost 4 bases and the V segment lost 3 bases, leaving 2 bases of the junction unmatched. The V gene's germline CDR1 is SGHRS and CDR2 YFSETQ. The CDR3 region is CASSSGTGGTEAFF. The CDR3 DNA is TGCGCCAGCAGCTCCGGGACAGGGGGCACTGAAGCTTTCTTT.

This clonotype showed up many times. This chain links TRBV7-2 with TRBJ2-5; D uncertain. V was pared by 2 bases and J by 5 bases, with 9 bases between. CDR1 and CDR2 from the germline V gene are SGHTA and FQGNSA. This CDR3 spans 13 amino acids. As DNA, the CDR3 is TGTGCCAGCAGCTTATACATACAGGAGACCCAGTACTTC. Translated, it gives CASSLYIQETQYF.

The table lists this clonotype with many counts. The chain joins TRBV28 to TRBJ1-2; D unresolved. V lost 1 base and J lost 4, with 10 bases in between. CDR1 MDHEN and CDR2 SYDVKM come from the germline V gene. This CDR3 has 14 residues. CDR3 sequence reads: CASSLYPETYGYTF. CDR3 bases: TGTGCCAGCAGTTTATACCCAGAAACCTATGGCTACACCTTC.

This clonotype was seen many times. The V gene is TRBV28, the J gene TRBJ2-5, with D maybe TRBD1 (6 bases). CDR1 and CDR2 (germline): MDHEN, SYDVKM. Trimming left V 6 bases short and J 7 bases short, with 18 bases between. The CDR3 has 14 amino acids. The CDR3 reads CASSPRDKKRTQYF. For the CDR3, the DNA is TGTGCCAGCAGCCCCCGGGACAAAAAAAGGACCCAGTACTTC.

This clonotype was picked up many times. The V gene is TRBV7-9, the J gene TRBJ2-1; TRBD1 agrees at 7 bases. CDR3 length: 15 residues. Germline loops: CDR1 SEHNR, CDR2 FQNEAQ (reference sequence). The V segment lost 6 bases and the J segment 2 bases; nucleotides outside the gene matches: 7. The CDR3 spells CASSQGQVAYNEQFF. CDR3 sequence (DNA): TGTGCCAGCAGTCAAGGACAGGTAGCCTACAATGAGCAGTTCTTC.

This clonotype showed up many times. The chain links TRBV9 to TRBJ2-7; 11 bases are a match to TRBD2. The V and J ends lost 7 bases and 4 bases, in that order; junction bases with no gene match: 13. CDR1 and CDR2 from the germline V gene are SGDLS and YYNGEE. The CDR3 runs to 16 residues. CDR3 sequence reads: CASAEGTSGTRYEQYF. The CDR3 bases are TGTGCCAGCGCTGAGGGGACTAGCGGTACTAGGTACGAGCAGTACTTC.

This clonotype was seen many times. CDR3 DNA: TGCGCCAGCGCGGTGGGAAACCAAGAGACCCAGTACTTC. It codes for CASAVGNQETQYF. The chain carries TRBV5-1 and TRBJ2-5, with D hard to call. V was cut by 7 bases and J by 0 bases, with 10 bases left in between. This CDR3 spans 13 amino acids. Germline-derived CDR1 and CDR2 are SGHRS and YFSETQ.

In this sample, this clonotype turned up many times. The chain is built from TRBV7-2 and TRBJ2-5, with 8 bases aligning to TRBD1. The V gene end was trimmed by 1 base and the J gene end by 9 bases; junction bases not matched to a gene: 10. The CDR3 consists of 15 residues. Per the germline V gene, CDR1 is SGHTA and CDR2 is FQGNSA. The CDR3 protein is CASSLDRTGLKSQYF. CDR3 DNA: TGTGCCAGCAGCTTAGATCGGACAGGGTTAAAGTCCCAGTACTTC.

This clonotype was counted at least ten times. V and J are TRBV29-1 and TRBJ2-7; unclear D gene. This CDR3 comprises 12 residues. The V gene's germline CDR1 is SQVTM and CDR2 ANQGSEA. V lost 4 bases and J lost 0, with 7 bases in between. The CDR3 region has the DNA TGCAGCGTTGGGGCCAGCTCCTACGAGCAGTACTTC. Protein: CSVGASSYEQYF.

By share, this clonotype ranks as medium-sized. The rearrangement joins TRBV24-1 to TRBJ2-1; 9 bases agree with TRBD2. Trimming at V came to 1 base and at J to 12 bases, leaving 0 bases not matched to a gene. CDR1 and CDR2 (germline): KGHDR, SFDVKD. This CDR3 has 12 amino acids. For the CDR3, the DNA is TGTGCCACCAGTGATTTAGCGGGAGGGCAGTTCTTC. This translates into CATSDLAGGQFF.

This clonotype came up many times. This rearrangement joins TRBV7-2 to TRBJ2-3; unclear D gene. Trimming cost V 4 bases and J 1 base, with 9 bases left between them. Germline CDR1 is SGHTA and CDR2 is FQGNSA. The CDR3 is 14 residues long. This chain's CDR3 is CASSYLRGTDTQYF. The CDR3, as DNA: TGTGCCAGCAGCTATTTACGGGGCACAGATACGCAGTATTTT.

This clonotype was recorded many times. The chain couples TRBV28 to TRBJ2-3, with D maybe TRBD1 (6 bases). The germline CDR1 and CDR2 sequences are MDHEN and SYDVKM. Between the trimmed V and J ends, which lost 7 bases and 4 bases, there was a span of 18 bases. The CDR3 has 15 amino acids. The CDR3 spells CASTPPTGQADTQYF. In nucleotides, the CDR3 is TGTGCCAGCACCCCCCCAACAGGGCAGGCAGATACGCAGTATTTT.

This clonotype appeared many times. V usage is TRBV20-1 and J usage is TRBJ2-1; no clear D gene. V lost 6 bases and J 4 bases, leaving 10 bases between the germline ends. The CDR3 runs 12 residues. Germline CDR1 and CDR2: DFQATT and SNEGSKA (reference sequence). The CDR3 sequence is CSAGIAYNEQFF. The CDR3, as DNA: TGCAGTGCGGGGATAGCATACAATGAGCAGTTCTTC.

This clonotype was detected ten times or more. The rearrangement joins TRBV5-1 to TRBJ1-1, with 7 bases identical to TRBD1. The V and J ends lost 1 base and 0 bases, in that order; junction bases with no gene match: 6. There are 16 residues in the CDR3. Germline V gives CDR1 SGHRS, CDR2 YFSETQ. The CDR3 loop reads CASSLPGTEMNTEAFF. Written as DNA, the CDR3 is TGCGCCAGCAGCTTGCCCGGGACAGAGATGAACACTGAAGCTTTCTTT.

The DNA of the CDR3 is TGTGCCAGCGAATTGAGCGGTTCCTACGAGCAGTACTTC. The encoded protein is CASELSGSYEQYF. The chain uses TRBV6-2 or TRBV6-3 and TRBJ2-7; D may be TRBD2 (5 bases). CDR1 is MNHEY, CDR2 SVGEGT, per germline. The germline V and J ends were trimmed by 8 bases and 1 base, with 12 bases remaining between them. The CDR3 runs to 13 residues.